This T cell receptor beta chain appears in the sequencing data of a study of cytomegalovirus exposure and HLA in healthy donors. Participants comprised healthy donors of bone marrow. In germline, CDR1 is MNHGY, CDR2 SAAAGT. The length of the CDR3 is 13 residues. It was with 60 Vbeta and 13 Jbeta primers that the PCR ran. Measured with immunoSEQ multiplex PCR; TCRdb has only the in-frame clones, and not every one. The sample carries about 160,000 clones, 65% to 85% recorded once. The sequenced material came from PBMCs. The chain carries TRBV6-8 and TRBJ2-5, with D perhaps TRBD2 (5 bases). The end of the DNA fits TRBJ2-7 better, so the J call may be wrong. The TCR originated in a woman aged 40 to 49 in good health and CMV-seropositive. Here the CDR3 reads CASSLGAPYEQYF. The CDR3 DNA reads TGTGCCAGCTCCCTGGGAGCGCCATACGAGCAGTACTTC.